The 17 T cell receptor beta chains reported below all come from one sample, sequenced in a study of T cells in Graves' hyperthyroidism and ophthalmopathy. The source material, RNA transcripts, was used to amplify TCR beta CDR3 regions. The study used the HTBI primer set for a first-round RT-PCR of the TCR CDR3. TCRdb recomputed calls from the multiplex PCR reads with MiXCR, one row per CDR3 protein. The sample consists of fewer than 300,000 distinct CDR3 sequences, 13% to 15% of them appearing once. Sequencing was performed on blood. The receptors stem from a woman between 45 and 65 years old with Graves' hyperthyroidism that later progressed to Graves' ophthalmopathy.

This clonotype was found a few times. The chain joins TRBV28 to TRBJ2-7, with D perhaps assigned TRBD1 or TRBD2 (6 bases each). This CDR3 is 14 amino acids long. The V gene lost 7 bases and the J gene lost 4 bases, with 17 bases spanning the gap. In germline, CDR1 is MDHEN, CDR2 SYDVKM. CDR3 sequence: CASTRGMGGYEQYF. The CDR3 coding sequence is TGTGCCAGCACAAGGGGGATGGGGGGTTACGAGCAGTACTTC.

This clonotype appeared many times. This sequence joins TRBV6-1 and TRBJ1-2; 7 nucleotides line up with TRBD1. This CDR3 is built from 13 residues. V shed 2 bases, J shed 4 bases, and the junction held 1 base outside the gene matches. Germline values: CDR1 MNHNS, CDR2 SASEGT. The CDR3 nucleotides read TGTGCCAGCAGTGAAAACAGGGGCTATGGCTACACCTTC. Translating gives CASSENRGYGYTF.

This clonotype was detected a few times. This chain uses TRBV4-1 with TRBJ1-4; 8 bases are a match to TRBD1. The CDR3 sequence is 17 residues long. Germline trimming cut 4 bases from V and 3 bases from J; bases unmatched to any gene: 10. CDR1 and CDR2 (germline): MGHRA, YSYEKL. This CDR3 is CASSLVPRTGPNEKLFF. CDR3 nucleotides: TGCGCCAGCAGCCTCGTACCAAGGACAGGGCCTAATGAAAAACTGTTTTTT.

The V and J genes are TRBV11-3 and TRBJ1-1; no definite D call. Looked up from germline, CDR1 is SGHNT and CDR2 is YENEEA. This CDR3 comprises 14 residues. V gave up 2 bases and J gave up 0 bases, with 7 bases separating them. The CDR3 here is CASSLSRLNTEAFF. CDR3 in DNA: TGTGCCAGCAGCTTAAGCCGTTTGAACACTGAAGCTTTCTTT.

This clonotype appeared many times. The genes are TRBV28 and TRBJ1-5; the D is unclear. The ends were cut back, 6 bases at V and 9 bases at J, with 12 bases in the middle. Germline CDR1 MDHEN, CDR2 SYDVKM. The CDR3 length is 12 residues. The CDR3 region has the DNA TGTGCCAGCAGGTCTGCCAGATTGCCCCAGCATTTT. It translates to CASRSARLPQHF.

This clonotype was detected many times. This chain joins TRBV5-1 and TRBJ1-4; D is unresolved. This CDR3 spans 14 amino acids. Between the trimmed V and J ends, which lost 4 bases and 2 bases, there was a span of 9 bases. Germline V lookup: CDR1 SGHRS, CDR2 YFSETQ. CDR3 residues: CASSPGRTNEKLFF. DNA of the CDR3: TGCGCCAGCAGCCCCGGACGGACTAATGAAAAACTGTTTTTT.

The chain carries TRBV5-6 and TRBJ1-1; TRBD1 might be the D (5 bases). From germline, CDR1 is SGHDT and CDR2 YYEEEE. The CDR3 is 12 amino acids. Trimming left V 5 bases short and J 8 bases short, with 13 bases between. CDR3 protein: CASSFGTEEAFF. In DNA form, the CDR3 reads TGTGCCAGCAGTTTCGGGACGGAAGAAGCTTTCTTT.

The chain joins TRBV11-2 to TRBJ2-3, with 9 bases aligning to TRBD1. The germline V gene has CDR1 SGHAT and CDR2 FQNNGV. V was clipped by 4 bases and J by 3 bases; unmatched bases: 17. This CDR3 has 19 residues. CDR3 coding DNA: TGTGCCAGCAGCTCCCTTCGGGGACAGGGAACGAGGAGGACAGATACGCAGTATTTT. It yields the protein CASSSLRGQGTRRTDTQYF.

This rearrangement joins TRBV20-1 to TRBJ1-5; D may be TRBD1 (6 bases). This CDR3 region has 15 residues. Trimming shortened V by 0 bases and J by 7 bases, and 16 bases separated the two germline ends. CDR1 DFQATT and CDR2 SNEGSKA come from the germline V gene (reference sequence). The CDR3 loop reads CSARDVLQGLQPQHF. In nucleotides, the CDR3 is TGCAGTGCTAGAGACGTGCTACAGGGTTTACAGCCCCAGCATTTT.

The genes are TRBV20-1 and TRBJ2-3, with 12 bases identical to TRBD2. Looked up from germline, CDR1 is DFQATT and CDR2 is SNEGSKA (reference sequence). The CDR3 has 13 amino acids. Germline trimming cut 6 bases from V and 6 bases from J; bases unmatched to any gene: 4. The CDR3 spells CSAPTSGSDTQYF. DNA of the CDR3: TGCAGTGCCCCGACTAGCGGGAGTGATACGCAGTATTTT.

This clonotype showed up just a few times. One junction end does not reproduce the germline sequence, and a read error may be involved. The chain joins TRBV2 to TRBJ1-2; D gene uncertain. There are 13 residues in the CDR3. Germline assignment: CDR1 SNHLY and CDR2 FYNNEI. CDR3 sequence (DNA): TGTACCAGCAGTGTTGAGATAGGTAATGGCTACACCTTC. Translating gives CTSSVEIGNGYTF.

Many counts were recorded for this clonotype. The chain couples TRBV7-8 to TRBJ2-2, with 7 nucleotides matching TRBD1. Germline V gene sequence: CDR1 SGHVS, CDR2 FQNEAQ. This CDR3 has 16 amino acids. Trimming removed 5 bases from V and 0 bases from J; junction bases left unmatched: 6. DNA for the CDR3: TGTGCCAGCAGCAACCCAACAGGGGCGAACACCGGGGAGCTGTTTTTT. Encoded protein: CASSNPTGANTGELFF.

There are a few counts of this clonotype. Sequence at one end of the junction differs from germline and may be a read error. The CDR3 DNA reads as TGTGCCAGCAGTTTGTTGGTTAACTATGGCTGCACCTTC. It codes for CASSLLVNYGCTF. The gene calls are TRBV28 and TRBJ1-2; D is uncertain. Germline V gives CDR1 MDHEN, CDR2 SYDVKM. CDR3 size: 13 residues.

This clonotype was recorded many times. The chain has TRBV28 and TRBJ1-2, with D unclear. Germline-derived CDR1 and CDR2 are MDHEN and SYDVKM. The V gene lost 6 bases and the J gene lost 2 bases, with 7 bases spanning the gap. CDR3 size: 12 residues. The CDR3 DNA reads TGTGCCAGCAGCCCATCCAACTATGGCTACACCTTC. Protein: CASSPSNYGYTF.

The sample holds many counts of this clonotype. The chain links TRBV28 to TRBJ2-7, with D unclear. Deletions cut 4 bases from V and 7 bases from J, with 8 bases between. Germline CDR1 is MDHEN and CDR2 is SYDVKM. This CDR3 is built from 11 residues. The CDR3: CASSSPGEQYF. For the CDR3, the DNA is TGTGCCAGCAGTTCCCCCGGGGAGCAGTACTTC.

This clonotype showed up many times. The chain joins TRBV6-5 to TRBJ2-7; TRBD1 aligns across 7 bases. CDR3 size: 16 residues. Germline loops: CDR1 MNHEY, CDR2 SVGAGI. Trimming removed 0 bases from V and 5 bases from J; junction bases left unmatched: 10. The CDR3 region is CASSYSFLGGFDEQYF. CDR3 sequence (DNA): TGTGCCAGCAGTTACTCGTTTTTAGGGGGCTTCGACGAGCAGTACTTC.

This clonotype was picked up many times. The chain recombines TRBV3-1 with TRBJ1-5; D is possibly TRBD1 (6 bases). V was pared by 4 bases and J by 2 bases, with 9 bases between. This CDR3 has 14 residues. The V gene's germline CDR1 is LGHDT and CDR2 YNNKEL (reference sequence). The CDR3 DNA reads TGTGCCAGCAGCCCGGGACAACGCAATCAGCCCCAGCATTTT. Translation gives CASSPGQRNQPQHF.